This T cell receptor beta chain was retrieved from a study of shared clonotypes between healthy human individuals. CD45RO negativity and positive selection for CCR7 defined naive CD8 cells, a population that excluded terminally differentiated effector memory CD45RA+ cells. Whole-study results and caveats: Non-shared clonotypes had lower generation probabilities than those shared by all four donors.

Concerning this clone: Its antigen remains unknown.

Sequenced by immunoSEQ multiplex PCR; TCRdb stores in-frame clones only, minus some. The profile shows about 2.1 million clones, around 93% of them singletons. CDR1 and CDR2 (germline): GTSNPN, SVGIG (reference sequence). The CDR3 loop spans 13 amino acids. V lost 3 bases and J lost 9, with 14 bases in between. The TCR was taken from a man between 18 and 29 years old in good health. Some clones in this sample may be carry-over from other donors' samples. The chain employs TRBV30 and TRBJ2-2; D gene ambiguous. The sequenced sample was naive CD8+ T cells from PBMCs. This CDR3 reads CAWSAFMGRELFF. The CDR3 nucleotides read TGTGCCTGGAGCGCGTTTATGGGGAGGGAGCTGTTTTTT.